The 3 T cell receptor beta chains below all came from one sample that was sequenced in a study of cytomegalovirus exposure and HLA in healthy donors. This table comes from immunoSEQ multiplex PCR, and its TCRdb copy is limited to in-frame clones, with some not included. The profile shows tens of thousands of clones, roughly 89% of them singletons. The sequencing input was PBMCs. These receptors were obtained from a woman between 18 and 29 years old in good health and CMV-seropositive.

The V call is TRBV4-1, the J call TRBJ2-7, with D possibly TRBD1 on 5 matching bases. V was shortened by 1 base and J by 0 bases, with 13 bases between the two germline ends. There are 16 residues in the CDR3. The germline V gene has CDR1 MGHRA and CDR2 YSYEKL. As DNA, the CDR3 is TGCGCCAGCAGCCAAGCATGGCCCAGGGACTCCTACGAGCAGTACTTC. It yields the protein CASSQAWPRDSYEQYF.

The rearrangement uses TRBV11-2 and TRBJ1-4; possibly TRBD1 for D (6 bases). V shed 1 base and J shed 0 bases, with 15 bases lying between them. The length of the CDR3 is 18 residues. CDR1 and CDR2 (germline): SGHAT, FQNNGV. CDR3 nucleotides: TGTGCCAGCAGCTTAGTGTTCTGGGGGCCTTCAACTAATGAAAAACTGTTTTTT. Its translation is CASSLVFWGPSTNEKLFF.

The J gene is TRBJ2-5, the V gene TRBV6-7; TRBD2 might be the D (6 bases). TRBV6-7 is treated as an ORF (open reading frame) with a function not yet certain. The CDR3 spans 15 residues. V shed 0 bases and J shed 2 bases, with 10 bases lying between them. The CDR3 reads CASSYSRDCQETQYF. CDR3 in DNA: TGTGCCAGCAGTTACTCCAGGGACTGTCAAGAGACCCAGTACTTC.